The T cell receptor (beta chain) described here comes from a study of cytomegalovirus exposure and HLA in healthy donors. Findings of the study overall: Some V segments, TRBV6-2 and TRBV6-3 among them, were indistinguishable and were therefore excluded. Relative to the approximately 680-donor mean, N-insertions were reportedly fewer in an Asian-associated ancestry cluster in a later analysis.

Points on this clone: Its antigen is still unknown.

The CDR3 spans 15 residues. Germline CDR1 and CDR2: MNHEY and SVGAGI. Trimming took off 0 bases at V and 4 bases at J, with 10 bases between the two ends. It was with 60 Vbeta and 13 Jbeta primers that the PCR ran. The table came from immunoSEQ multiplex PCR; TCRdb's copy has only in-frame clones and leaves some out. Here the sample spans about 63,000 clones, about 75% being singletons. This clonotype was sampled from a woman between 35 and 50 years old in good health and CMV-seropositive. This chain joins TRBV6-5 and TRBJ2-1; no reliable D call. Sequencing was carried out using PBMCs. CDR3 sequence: CASSYSETNYNEQFF. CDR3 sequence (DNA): TGTGCCAGCAGTTACTCAGAGACAAATTACAATGAGCAGTTCTTC.